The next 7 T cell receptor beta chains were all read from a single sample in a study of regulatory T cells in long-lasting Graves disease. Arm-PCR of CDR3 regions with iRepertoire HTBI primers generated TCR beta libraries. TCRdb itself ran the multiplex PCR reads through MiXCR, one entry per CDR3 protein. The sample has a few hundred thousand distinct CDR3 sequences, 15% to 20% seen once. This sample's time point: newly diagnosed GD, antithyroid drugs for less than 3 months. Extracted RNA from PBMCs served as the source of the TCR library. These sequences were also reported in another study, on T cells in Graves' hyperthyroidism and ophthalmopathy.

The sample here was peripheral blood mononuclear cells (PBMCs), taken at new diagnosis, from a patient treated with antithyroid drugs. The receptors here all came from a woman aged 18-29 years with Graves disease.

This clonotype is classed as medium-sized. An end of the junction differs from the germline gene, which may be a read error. The chain's CDR3 is CASSLVRGGLSGYTF. The CDR3 DNA is TGTGCCAGCAGCTTAGTTCGGGGGGGTTTATCTGGCTACACCTTC. The V and J genes are TRBV5-1 and TRBJ1-2; possibly TRBD1 for D (5 bases). The CDR3 is 15 residues long. Germline V gene data show CDR1 as SGHRS and CDR2 as YFSETQ.

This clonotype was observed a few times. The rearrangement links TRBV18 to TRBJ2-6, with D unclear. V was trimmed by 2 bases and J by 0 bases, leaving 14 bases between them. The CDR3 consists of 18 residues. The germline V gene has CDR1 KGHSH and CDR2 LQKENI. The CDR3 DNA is TGTGCCAGCTCACCAGGAGCAGGTCTAGGCTCTGGGGCCAACGTCCTGACTTTC. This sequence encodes CASSPGAGLGSGANVLTF. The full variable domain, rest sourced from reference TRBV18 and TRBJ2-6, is NAGVMQNPRHLVRRRGQEARLRCSPMKGHSHVYWYRQLPEEGLKFMVYLQKENIIDESGMPKERFSAEFPKEGPSILRIQQVVRGDSAAYFCASSPGAGLGSGANVLTFGAGSRLTVL.

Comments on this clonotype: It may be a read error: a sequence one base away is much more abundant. The CDR3 reads CAISTGSGNTIYF. CDR3 nucleotide sequence: TGTGCCATCAGTACAGGGTCTGGAAACACCATATATTTT. The J gene is TRBJ1-3, the V gene TRBV10-3; weak D call: TRBD1 (6 bases). This CDR3 region has 13 residues. Trimming pared 5 bases from V and 1 base from J, leaving 6 bases between. CDR1 ENHRY and CDR2 SYGVKD come from the germline V gene.

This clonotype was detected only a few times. This CDR3 reads CSVPKGVRSEKLFF. The DNA for the CDR3 is TGCAGCGTGCCCAAAGGGGTCAGGAGTGAAAAACTGTTTTTT. The chain combines TRBV29-1 with TRBJ1-4; maybe TRBD1 (5 bases). The CDR3 totals 14 residues. Looked up from germline, CDR1 is SQVTM and CDR2 is ANQGSEA. With 6 bases removed from V and 7 bases from J, the gap between germline ends came to 18 bases.

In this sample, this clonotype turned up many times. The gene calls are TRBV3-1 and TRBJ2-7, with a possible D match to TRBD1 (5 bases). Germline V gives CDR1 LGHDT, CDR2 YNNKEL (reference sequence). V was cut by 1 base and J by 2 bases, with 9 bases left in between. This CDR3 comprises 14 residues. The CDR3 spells CASSQGLQAYEQYF. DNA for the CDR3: TGTGCCAGCAGCCAAGGTCTACAGGCCTACGAGCAGTACTTC.

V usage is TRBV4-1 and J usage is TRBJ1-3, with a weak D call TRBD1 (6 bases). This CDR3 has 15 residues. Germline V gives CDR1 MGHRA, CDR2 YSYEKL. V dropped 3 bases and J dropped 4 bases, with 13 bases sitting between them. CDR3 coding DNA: TGCGCCAGCAGCCATTCGCAGGGGCCGGGAAACACCATATATTTT. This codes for CASSHSQGPGNTIYF.

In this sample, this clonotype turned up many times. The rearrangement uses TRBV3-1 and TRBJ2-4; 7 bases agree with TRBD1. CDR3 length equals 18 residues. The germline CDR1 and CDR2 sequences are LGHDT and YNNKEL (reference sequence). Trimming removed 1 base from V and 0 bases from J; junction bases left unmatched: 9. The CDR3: CASSQGARQGIAKNIQYF. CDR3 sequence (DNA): TGTGCCAGCAGCCAAGGGGCTAGACAGGGAATAGCCAAAAACATTCAGTACTTC.